This note documents a single T cell receptor beta chain sequence. The sample comes from a study of blood T cell repertoires in COVID-19. Study as a whole: From the United States, Italy and Spain came samples of acute and convalescent COVID-19. From T cells, B-cell-depleted T cells, or PBMCs came the material, which was cDNA or gDNA.

As originally analysed: Nucleated cell counts were estimated from reference gene primer amplification. Data came from immunoSEQ multiplex PCR; TCRdb stores just in-frame clones and leaves some out. V, J and clone size derive from that table, while D and trimming were established from the DNA sequence. The data hold some 160,000 clones, with 85% to 90% observed a single time. Sequenced: peripheral blood. This TCR came from a woman between 55 and 75 years old with active COVID-19.

The CDR3 DNA follows: TGTGCCAGCTCCTACCAAGTCCAGGGTGGTGAGCAGTTCTTC. It specifies CASSYQVQGGEQFF. The chain couples TRBV18 to TRBJ2-1; D might be TRBD1 (5 bases). V was pared by 6 bases and J by 9 bases, with 18 bases between. The CDR3 is 14 amino acids. Germline loops: CDR1 KGHSH, CDR2 LQKENI.